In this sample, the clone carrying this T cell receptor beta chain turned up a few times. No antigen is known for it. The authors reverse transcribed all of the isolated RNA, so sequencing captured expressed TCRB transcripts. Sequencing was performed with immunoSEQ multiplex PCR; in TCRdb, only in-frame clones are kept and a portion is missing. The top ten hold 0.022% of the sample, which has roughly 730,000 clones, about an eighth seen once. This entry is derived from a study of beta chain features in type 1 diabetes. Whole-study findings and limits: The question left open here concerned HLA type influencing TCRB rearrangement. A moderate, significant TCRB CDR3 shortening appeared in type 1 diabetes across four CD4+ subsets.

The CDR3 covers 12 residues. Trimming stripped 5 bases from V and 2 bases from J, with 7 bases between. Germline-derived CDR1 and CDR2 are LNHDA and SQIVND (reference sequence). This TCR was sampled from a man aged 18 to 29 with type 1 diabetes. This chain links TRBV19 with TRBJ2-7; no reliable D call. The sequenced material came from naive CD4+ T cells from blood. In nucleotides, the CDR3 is TGTGCCAGTAGTGTCGACACCTACGAGCAGTACTTC. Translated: CASSVDTYEQYF.